This T cell receptor beta chain emerged from a study of vaccination effects on CD4 cells after COVID-19. Study findings and constraints: Clonal contraction was marked in infection- and vaccine-induced clones late after vaccination.

Sequencing was preceded by expansion of antigen-specific CD4+ T cells with viral peptide pools in the ViraFEST assay. When around 9 days of culture had elapsed, CD4+ T cells were isolated. Participants received two doses of either the BNT162b2 or mRNA-1273 vaccine. As regards this clone: The antigen remains unidentified.

The protocol was immunoSEQ multiplex PCR, while the TCRdb copy is restricted to in-frame clones and leaves out a portion. In the table there are approximately 14,000 clones, about 74% of which are singletons. This receptor was identified in a human donor who received a COVID-19 vaccine. Material: CD4+ T cells from PBMCs cultured with HCoV-NL63 spike peptides, obtained after COVID-19 vaccination.

The chain's CDR3 is CATSDPVSGYTF. The CDR3 DNA follows: TGTGCCACCAGTGACCCCGTGAGTGGCTACACCTTC. The chain recombines TRBV24-1 with TRBJ1-2; no definite D call. V lost 4 bases, J lost 7 bases, and 9 bases lay in between. Germline CDR1 and CDR2: KGHDR and SFDVKD. The CDR3 spans 12 residues.